The clone carrying this TCR beta chain was seen ten or more times. The investigators amplified TCR beta CDR3 regions from RNA transcripts. First-round RT-PCR of the TCR CDR3 relied on the HTBI primer set. TCRdb redid the calling of the multiplex PCR reads with MiXCR, one entry per CDR3 protein. Of a few hundred thousand distinct CDR3 sequences detected, approximately 15% appear once; the ten largest clones hold around a sixth. The sample belongs to a study of T cells in Graves' hyperthyroidism and ophthalmopathy. The CDR3 loop spans 16 amino acids. V was pared by 5 bases and J by 0 bases, with 14 bases between. The germline CDR1 and CDR2 sequences are SEHNR and FQNEAQ (reference sequence).

Sequencing input: blood. The TCR sequence derives from a woman younger than 30 with Graves' hyperthyroidism. The genes are TRBV7-9 and TRBJ2-4; D is possibly TRBD2 (7 bases). Here the CDR3 DNA reads TGTGCCAGCAGCCCGGGGGGCGGACTAGCCAAAAACATTCAGTACTTC. Protein product: CASSPGGGLAKNIQYF.